The present entry profiles one T cell receptor (beta chain) with its context. The target antigen is unknown. From the germline J gene comes the end of the CDR3, since the read stops 3 residues before it. Trimming left V 4 bases short and J 8 bases short, with 13 bases between. From germline, CDR1 is SGHRS and CDR2 YFSETQ. The CDR3 runs to 13 residues. The source of the sample is a study of T cells in women clearing cervical HPV infection. In the study overall: Donors had HPV16-related CIN3 or worse; 2 had invasive cancer. Case blood was drawn when the lesion was first found; control blood after infection became undetectable. For cases, blood was sampled a median 149 days after lesion detection, interquartile range roughly 85 to 200 days.

Only in-frame clones appear in the TCRdb table, and some are missing; sequencing was by immunoSEQ multiplex PCR. This listing includes about 23,000 clones. Findings and caveats of the study: Repertoire richness, not evenness, was significantly elevated in CIN3+ cases versus controls.

Input material: blood buffy coat. The chain uses TRBV5-1 and TRBJ1-3; D is ambiguous. This TCR was recovered from a woman between 18 and 70 years old with a cervical HPV16 infection that either progressed to CIN3+ or cleared (not recorded which). The part of the CDR3 DNA that was read is TGCGCCAGCAGCCCGCAGCTTAGCGACACC. It translates to CASSPQLSDT. The CDR3 in full is CASSPQLSDTIYF.